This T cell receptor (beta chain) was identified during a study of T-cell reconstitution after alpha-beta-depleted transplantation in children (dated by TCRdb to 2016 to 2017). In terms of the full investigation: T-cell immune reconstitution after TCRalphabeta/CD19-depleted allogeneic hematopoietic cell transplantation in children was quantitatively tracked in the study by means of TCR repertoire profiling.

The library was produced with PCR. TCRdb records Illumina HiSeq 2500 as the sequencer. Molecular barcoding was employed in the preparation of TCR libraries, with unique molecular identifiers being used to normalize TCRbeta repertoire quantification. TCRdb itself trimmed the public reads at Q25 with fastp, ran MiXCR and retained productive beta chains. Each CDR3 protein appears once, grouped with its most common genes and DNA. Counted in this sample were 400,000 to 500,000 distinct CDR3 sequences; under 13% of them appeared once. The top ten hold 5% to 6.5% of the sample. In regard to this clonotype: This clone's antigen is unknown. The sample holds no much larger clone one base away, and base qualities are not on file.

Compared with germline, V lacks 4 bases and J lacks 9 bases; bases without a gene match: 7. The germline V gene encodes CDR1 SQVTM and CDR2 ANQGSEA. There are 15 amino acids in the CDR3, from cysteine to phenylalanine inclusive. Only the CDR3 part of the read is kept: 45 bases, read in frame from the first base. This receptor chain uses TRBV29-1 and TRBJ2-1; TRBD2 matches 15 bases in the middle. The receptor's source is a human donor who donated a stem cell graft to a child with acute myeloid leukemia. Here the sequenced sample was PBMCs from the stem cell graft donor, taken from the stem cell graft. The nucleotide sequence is TGCAGCGTTGCCGGGACTAGCGGGAGGACGTTTGAGCAGTTCTTC. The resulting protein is CSVAGTSGRTFEQFF.